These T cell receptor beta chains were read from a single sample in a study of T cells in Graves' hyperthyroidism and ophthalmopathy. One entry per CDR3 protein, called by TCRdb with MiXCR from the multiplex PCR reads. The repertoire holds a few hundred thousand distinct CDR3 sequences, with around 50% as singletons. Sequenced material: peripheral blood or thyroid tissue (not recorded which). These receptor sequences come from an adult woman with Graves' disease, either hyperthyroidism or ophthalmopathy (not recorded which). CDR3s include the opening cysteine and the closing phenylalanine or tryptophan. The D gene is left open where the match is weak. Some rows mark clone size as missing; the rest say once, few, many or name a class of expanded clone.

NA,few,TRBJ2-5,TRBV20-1,CSARSEAETQYF,TGCAGTGCTAGATCCGAGGCAGAGACCCAGTACTTC
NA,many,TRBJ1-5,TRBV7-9,CASSPQGNEQPQHF,TGTGCCAGCAGTCCCCAGGGGAACGAGCAGCCCCAGCATTTT
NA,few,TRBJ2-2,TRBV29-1,CSVGFSGELFF,TGCAGCGTTGGGTTCTCCGGGGAGCTGTTTTTT
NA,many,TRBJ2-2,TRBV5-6,CASSLTGRNTGELFF,TGTGCCAGCAGCTTGACAGGGAGGAACACCGGGGAGCTGTTTTTT
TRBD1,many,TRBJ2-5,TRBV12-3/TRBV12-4,CASSPTGGLETQYF,TGTGCCAGCAGTCCGACAGGGGGCTTGGAGACCCAGTACTTC
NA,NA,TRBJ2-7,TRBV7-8,CASSLASGINEQYF,TGTGCCAGCAGCTTAGCCTCGGGGATAAACGAGCAGTACTTC
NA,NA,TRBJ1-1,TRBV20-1,CSARVSETGNTEAFF,TGCAGTGCTAGAGTCTCCGAGACAGGGAACACTGAAGCTTTCTTT
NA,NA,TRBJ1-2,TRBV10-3,CATRGNVNYGYTF,TGTGCCACCAGGGGAAACGTCAACTATGGCTACACCTTC
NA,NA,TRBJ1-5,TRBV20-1,CSASASGEVETQHF,TGCAGTGCTAGTGCTAGCGGGGAGGTGGAGACCCAGCATTTT
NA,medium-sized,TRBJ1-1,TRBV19,CASRYGWDGIEAFF,TGTGCCAGTCGCTATGGCTGGGACGGCATTGAAGCTTTCTTT
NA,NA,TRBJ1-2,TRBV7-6,CASSRAESGHYGYTF,TGTGCCAGCAGCCGGGCAGAATCTGGGCACTATGGCTACACCTTC
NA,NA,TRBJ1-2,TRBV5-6,CASTRSGNTF,TGTGCCAGCACCCGAAGCGGCAACACCTTC
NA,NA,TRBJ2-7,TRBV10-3,CAIQGGRGYEQYF,TGTGCCATACAGGGCGGGAGAGGCTACGAGCAGTACTTC
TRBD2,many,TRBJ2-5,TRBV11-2,CASSPGTTQETQYF,TGTGCCAGCAGCCCCGGGACTACCCAAGAGACCCAGTACTTC
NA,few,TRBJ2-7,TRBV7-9,CASSPSGGAYEQYF,TGTGCCAGCAGTCCCTCTGGTGGAGCCTACGAGCAGTACTTC
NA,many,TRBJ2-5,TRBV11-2,CASSPRVQETQYF,TGTGCCAGCAGCCCAAGGGTTCAAGAGACCCAGTACTTC
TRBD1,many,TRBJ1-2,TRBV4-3,CASSRTRQGGYGYTF,TGCGCCAGCAGCCGGACCCGACAGGGCGGCTATGGCTACACCTTC
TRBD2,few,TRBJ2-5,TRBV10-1,CASSTSVDQETQYF,TGCGCCAGTTCTACTAGCGTCGACCAAGAGACCCAGTACTTC
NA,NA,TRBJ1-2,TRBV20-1,CSARLRGADTSGDDGYTF,TGCAGTGCTAGATTACGGGGAGCGGACACTTCCGGGGACGATGGCTACACCTTC
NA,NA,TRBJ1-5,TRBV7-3,CASSLFAGANQPQHF,TGTGCCAGCAGCTTATTTGCAGGAGCAAATCAGCCCCAGCATTTT
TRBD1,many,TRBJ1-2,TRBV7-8,CASSSRTGTSYGYTF,TGTGCCAGCAGCTCAAGGACAGGGACCTCCTATGGCTACACCTTC
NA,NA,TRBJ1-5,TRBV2,CASRTDGRNQPQHF,TGTGCCAGCAGGACGGACGGTCGAAATCAGCCCCAGCATTTT
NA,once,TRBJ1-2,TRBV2,CASSAFESGRDGYTF,TGTGCCAGCAGTGCGTTCGAATCAGGGCGTGATGGCTACACCTTC
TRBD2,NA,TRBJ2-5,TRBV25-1,CASSDPPSGKGGQETQYF,TGTGCCAGCAGTGACCCGCCTAGCGGGAAAGGCGGGCAAGAGACCCAGTACTTC
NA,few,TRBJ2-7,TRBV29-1,CSLSAVTYEQYF,TGCAGCTTGTCGGCAGTCACTTACGAGCAGTACTTC
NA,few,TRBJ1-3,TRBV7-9,CASSFGGSSGNTIYF,TGTGCCAGCAGCTTTGGAGGGAGTAGTGGAAACACCATATATTTT
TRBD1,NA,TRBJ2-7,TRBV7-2,CASSRGTEPYEQYF,TGTGCCAGCAGTAGAGGGACAGAACCCTACGAGCAGTACTTC
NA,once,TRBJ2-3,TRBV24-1,CASSPPGGTDTQYF,TGTGCCAGCAGTCCCCCGGGGGGCACAGATACGCAGTATTTT
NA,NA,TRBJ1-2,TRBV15,CATSSLQGPEGYTF,TGTGCCACCAGCAGCTTACAAGGGCCGGAGGGCTACACCTTC
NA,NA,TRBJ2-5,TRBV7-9,CASSLGGGVETQYF,TGTGCCAGCAGCTTAGGGGGAGGTGTGGAGACCCAGTACTTC
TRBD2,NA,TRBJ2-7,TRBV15,CATSSSEGLAEGILYEQYF,TGTGCCACCAGCAGCTCCGAGGGACTAGCGGAAGGGATACTCTACGAGCAGTACTTC
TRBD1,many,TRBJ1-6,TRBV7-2,CASSLQGAADSPLHF,TGTGCCAGCAGCCTACAGGGGGCGGCCGATTCACCCCTCCACTTT
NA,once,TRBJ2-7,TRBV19,CASRAANSYEQYF,TGTGCCAGTAGGGCAGCTAACTCCTACGAGCAGTACTTC
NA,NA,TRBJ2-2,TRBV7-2,CASSLTPGLTGELFF,TGTGCCAGCAGCTTAACCCCGGGACTCACCGGGGAGCTGTTTTTT
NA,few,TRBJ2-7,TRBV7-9,CASSAYGAGNYEQYF,TGTGCCAGCAGCGCGTACGGGGCTGGCAACTACGAGCAGTACTTC
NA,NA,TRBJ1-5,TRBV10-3,CAISDSPPVTQPQHF,TGTGCCATCAGTGATAGTCCCCCAGTTACTCAGCCCCAGCATTTT
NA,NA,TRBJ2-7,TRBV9,CASSPSGPAGATGTYEQYF,TGTGCCAGCAGCCCCTCGGGTCCCGCGGGGGCGACAGGGACCTACGAGCAGTACTTC
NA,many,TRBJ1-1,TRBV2,CASEGQGEVYTEAFF,TGTGCCAGCGAGGGTCAGGGAGAGGTTTACACTGAAGCTTTCTTT
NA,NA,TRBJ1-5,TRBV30,CAWSDRYQPQHF,TGTGCCTGGAGTGACAGATATCAGCCCCAGCATTTT
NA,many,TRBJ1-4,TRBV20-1,CSAKVPQGREKLFF,TGCAGTGCTAAGGTGCCTCAGGGTCGTGAAAAACTGTTTTTT
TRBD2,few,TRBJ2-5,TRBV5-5,CASSLVASGGIGGGTQYF,TGTGCCAGCAGCTTGGTGGCTAGCGGGGGAATTGGAGGGGGGACCCAGTACTTC
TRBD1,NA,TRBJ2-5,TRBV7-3,CASSLTRDSGDTGELAQRYF,TGTGCCAGCAGCTTAACGAGGGACAGCGGAGACACCGGGGAGCTGGCACAGAGGTACTTC
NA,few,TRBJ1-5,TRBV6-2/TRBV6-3,CASSYSGLSNQPQHF,TGTGCCAGCAGTTACTCCGGCCTTAGCAATCAGCCCCAGCATTTT